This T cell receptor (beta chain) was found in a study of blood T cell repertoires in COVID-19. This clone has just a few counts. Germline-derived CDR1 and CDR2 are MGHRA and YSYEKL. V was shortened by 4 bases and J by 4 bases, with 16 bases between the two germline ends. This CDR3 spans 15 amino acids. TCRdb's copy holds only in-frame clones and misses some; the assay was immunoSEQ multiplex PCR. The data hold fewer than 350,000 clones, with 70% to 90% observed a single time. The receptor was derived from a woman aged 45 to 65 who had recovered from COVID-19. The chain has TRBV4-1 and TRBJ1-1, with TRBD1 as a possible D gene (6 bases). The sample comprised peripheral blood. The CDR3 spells CASSPHLQGPTEAFF. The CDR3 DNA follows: TGCGCCAGCAGCCCCCACCTCCAGGGGCCCACTGAAGCTTTCTTT.